The sequence of this T cell receptor (beta chain) was determined in a study of T cell repertoires in cytomegalovirus infection. In TCRdb, the reads were re-called with MiXCR into one record per CDR3 protein. The repertoire has approximately 1,000,000 distinct CDR3 sequences, roughly 31% of them found once; the top ten carry more than 12%. This CDR3 region has 16 residues. J lost 10 bases, V lost 0 bases, and 5 bases had no gene match. CDR1 and CDR2 from the germline V gene are MGHRA and YSYEKL. Comments on this clonotype: As yet, its antigen is unknown.

This clonotype was sampled from a human donor in good health (CMV status not recorded). Some clones in this sample may be carry-over from other donors' samples. This sample comprised cultured CD8+ T cells from PBMCs, obtained from culture after CMV antigen stimulation. The J gene is TRBJ2-1, the V gene TRBV4-1; TRBD2 aligns across 14 bases. The CDR3 protein is CASSQEGLAGVYEQFF. The CDR3 region has the DNA TGCGCCAGCAGCCAAGAGGGACTAGCGGGGGTCTACGAGCAGTTCTTC.